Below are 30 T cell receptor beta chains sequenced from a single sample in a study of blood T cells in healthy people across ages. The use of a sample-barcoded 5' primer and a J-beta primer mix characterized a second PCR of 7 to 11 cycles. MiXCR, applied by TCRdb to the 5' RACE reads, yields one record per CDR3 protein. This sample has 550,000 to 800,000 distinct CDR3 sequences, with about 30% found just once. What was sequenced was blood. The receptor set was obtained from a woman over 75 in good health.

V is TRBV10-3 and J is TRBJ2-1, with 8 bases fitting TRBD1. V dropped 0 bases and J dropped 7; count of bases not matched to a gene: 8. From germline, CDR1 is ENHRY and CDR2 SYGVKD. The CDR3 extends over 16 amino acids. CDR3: CAISESRTGSVNEQFF. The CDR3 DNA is TGTGCCATCAGTGAGTCTAGGACAGGGTCCGTAAATGAGCAGTTCTTC.

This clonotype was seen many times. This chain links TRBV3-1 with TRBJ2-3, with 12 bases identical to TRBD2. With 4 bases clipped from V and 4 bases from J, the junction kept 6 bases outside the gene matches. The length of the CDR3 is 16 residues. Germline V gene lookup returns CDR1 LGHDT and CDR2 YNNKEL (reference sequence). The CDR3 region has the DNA TGTGCCAGCAGCCCCCTGACTAGCGGGGGAGCAGATACGCAGTATTTT. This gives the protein CASSPLTSGGADTQYF.

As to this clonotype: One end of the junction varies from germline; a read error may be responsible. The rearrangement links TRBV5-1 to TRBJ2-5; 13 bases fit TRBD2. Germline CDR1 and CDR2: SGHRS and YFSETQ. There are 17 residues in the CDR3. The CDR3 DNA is TGCGCCAGCAGCGCCTCAGTCGGGACTAGCGGGAAAGAGACCCGGTACTTC. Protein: CASSASVGTSGKETRYF.

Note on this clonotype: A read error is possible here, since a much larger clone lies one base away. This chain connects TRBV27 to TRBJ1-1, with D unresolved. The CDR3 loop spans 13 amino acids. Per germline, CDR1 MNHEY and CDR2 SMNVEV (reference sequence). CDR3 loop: CTSSLSVGTEAFF. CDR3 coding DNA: TGTACCAGCAGTTTATCGGTCGGCACTGAAGCTTTCTTT.

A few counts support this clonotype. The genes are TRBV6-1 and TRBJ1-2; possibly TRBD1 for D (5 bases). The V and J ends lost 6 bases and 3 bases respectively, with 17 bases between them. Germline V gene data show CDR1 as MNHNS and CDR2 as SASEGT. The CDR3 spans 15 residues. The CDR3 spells CASRLGRGADYGYTF. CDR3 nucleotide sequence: TGTGCCAGCAGACTGGGACGGGGCGCTGACTATGGCTACACCTTC.

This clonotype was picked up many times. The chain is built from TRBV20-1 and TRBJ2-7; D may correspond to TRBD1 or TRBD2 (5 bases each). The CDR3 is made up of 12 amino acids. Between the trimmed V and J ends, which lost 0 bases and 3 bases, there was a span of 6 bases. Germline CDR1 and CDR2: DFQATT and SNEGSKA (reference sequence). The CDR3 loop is CSAREGVYEQYF. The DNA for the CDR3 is TGCAGTGCTAGAGAGGGGGTCTACGAGCAGTACTTC.

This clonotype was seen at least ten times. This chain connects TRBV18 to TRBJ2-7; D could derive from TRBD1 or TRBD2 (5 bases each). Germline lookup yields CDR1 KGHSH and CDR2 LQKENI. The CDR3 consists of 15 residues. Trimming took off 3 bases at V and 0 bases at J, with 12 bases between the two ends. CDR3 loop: CASSPLAGSSYEQYF. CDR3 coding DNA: TGTGCCAGCTCACCTCTGGCAGGGAGCTCCTACGAGCAGTACTTC.

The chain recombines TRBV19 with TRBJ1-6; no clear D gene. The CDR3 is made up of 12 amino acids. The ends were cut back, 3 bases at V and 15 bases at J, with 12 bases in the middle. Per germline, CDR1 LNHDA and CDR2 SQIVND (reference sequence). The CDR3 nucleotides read TGTGCCAGTAGTATGGGAACCACCATCCTCCACTTT. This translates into CASSMGTTILHF. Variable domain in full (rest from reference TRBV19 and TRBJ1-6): DGGITQSPKYLFRKEGQNVTLSCEQNLNHDAMYWYRQDPGQGLRLIYYSQIVNDFQKGDIAEGYSVSREKKESFPLTVTSAQKNPTAFYLCASSMGTTILHFGNGTRLTVT.

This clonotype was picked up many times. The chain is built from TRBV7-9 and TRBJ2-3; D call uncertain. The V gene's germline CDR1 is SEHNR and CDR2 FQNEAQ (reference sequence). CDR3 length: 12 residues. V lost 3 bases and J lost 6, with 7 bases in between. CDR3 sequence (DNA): TGTGCCAGCAGCTTTAGGTTGGATACGCAGTATTTT. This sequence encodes CASSFRLDTQYF.

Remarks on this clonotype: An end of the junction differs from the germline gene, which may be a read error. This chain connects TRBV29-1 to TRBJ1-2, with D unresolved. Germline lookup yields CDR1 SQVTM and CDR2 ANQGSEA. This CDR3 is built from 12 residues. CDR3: CSVEGEAYGYTF. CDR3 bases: TGCAGCGTGGAAGGAGAAGCCTATGGCTACACCTTC.

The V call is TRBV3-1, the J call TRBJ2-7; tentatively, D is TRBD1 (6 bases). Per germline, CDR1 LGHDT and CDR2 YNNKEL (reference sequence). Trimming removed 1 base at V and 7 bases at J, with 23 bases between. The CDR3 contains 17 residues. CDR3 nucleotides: TGTGCCAGCAGCCAAGTCCAGGGGTTTAGGCCGGACAATGAGCAGTACTTC. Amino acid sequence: CASSQVQGFRPDNEQYF.

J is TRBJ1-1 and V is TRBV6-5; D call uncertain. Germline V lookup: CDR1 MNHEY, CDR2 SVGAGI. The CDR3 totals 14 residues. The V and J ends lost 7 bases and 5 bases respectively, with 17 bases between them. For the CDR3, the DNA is TGTGCCAGCACCTACGGTGGCGGACGAACTGAAGCTTTCTTT. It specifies CASTYGGGRTEAFF.

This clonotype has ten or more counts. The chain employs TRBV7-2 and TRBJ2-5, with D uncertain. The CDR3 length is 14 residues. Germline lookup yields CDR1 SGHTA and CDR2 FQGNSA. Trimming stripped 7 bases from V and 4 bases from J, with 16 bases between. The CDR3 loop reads CASTRAARIETQYF. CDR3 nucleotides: TGTGCCAGCACCCGTGCGGCGCGGATAGAGACCCAGTACTTC. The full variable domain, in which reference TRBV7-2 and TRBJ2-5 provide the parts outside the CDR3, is GAGVSQSPSNKVTEKGKDVELRCDPISGHTALYWYRQSLGQGLEFLIYFQGNSAPDKSGLPSDRFSAERTGGSVSTLTIQRTQQEDSAVYLCASTRAARIETQYFGPGTRLLVL.

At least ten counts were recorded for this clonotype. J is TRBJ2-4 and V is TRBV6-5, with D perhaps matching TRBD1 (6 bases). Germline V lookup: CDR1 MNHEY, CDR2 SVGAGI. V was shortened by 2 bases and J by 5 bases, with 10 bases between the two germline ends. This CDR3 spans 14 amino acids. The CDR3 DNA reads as TGTGCCAGCAGTTACCGGTCAGGGGAAAACATTCAGTACTTC. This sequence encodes CASSYRSGENIQYF.

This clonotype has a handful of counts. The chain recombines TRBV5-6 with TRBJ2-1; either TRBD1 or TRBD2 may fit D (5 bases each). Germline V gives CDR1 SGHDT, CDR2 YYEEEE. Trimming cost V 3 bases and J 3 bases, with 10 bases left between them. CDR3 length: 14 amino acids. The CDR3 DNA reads TGTGCCAGCAGCTGGGACGCGGTCTACAATGAGCAGTTCTTC. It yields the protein CASSWDAVYNEQFF.

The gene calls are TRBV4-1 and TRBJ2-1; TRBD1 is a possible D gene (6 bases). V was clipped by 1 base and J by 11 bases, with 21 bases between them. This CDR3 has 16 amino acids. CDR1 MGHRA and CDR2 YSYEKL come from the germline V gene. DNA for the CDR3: TGCGCCAGCAGCCAAGTCGCCTCGAGTCAGGGGATCAAGCAGTTCTTC. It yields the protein CASSQVASSQGIKQFF.

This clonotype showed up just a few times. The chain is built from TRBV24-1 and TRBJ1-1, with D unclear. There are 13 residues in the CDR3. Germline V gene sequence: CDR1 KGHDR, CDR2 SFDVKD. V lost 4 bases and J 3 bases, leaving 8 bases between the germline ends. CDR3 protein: CATSDGRYTEAFF. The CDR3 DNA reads TGTGCCACCAGTGACGGGAGATACACTGAAGCTTTCTTT.

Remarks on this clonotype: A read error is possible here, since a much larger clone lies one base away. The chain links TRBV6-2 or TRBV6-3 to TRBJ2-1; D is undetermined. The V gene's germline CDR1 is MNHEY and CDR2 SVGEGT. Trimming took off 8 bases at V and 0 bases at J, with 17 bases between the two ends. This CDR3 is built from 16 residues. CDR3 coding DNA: TGTGCCAGCGGGAAAAGGGTCGGTACCTCCTACAATGAGCAGTTCTTC. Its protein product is CASGKRVGTSYNEQFF.

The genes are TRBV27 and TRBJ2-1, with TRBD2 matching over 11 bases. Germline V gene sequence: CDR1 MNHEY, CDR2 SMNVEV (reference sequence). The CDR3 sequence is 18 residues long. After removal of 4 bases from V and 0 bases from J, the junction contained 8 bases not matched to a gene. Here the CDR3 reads CASSSSSGGQSSYNEQFF. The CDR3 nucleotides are TGTGCCAGCAGTTCATCTAGCGGGGGGCAGAGCTCCTACAATGAGCAGTTCTTC.

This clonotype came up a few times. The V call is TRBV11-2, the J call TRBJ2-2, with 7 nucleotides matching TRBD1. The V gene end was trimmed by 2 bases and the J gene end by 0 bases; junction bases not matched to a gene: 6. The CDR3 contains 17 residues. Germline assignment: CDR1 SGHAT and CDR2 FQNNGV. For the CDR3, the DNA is TGTGCCAGCAGCTTAAGGAGACAGGGTTCGAACACCGGGGAGCTGTTTTTT. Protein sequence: CASSLRRQGSNTGELFF. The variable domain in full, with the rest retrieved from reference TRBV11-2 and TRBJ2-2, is EAGVAQSPRYKIIEKRQSVAFWCNPISGHATLYWYQQILGQGPKLLIQFQNNGVVDDSQLPKDRFSAERLKGVDSTLKIQPAKLEDSAVYLCASSLRRQGSNTGELFFGEGSRLTVL.

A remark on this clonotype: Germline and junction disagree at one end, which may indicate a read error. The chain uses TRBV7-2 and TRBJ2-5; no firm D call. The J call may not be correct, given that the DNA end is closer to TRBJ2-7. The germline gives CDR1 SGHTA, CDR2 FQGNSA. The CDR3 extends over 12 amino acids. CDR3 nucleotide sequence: TGCGCCAGCAGCTTATACGCGTTCGAGCAGTACTTC. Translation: CASSLYAFEQYF.

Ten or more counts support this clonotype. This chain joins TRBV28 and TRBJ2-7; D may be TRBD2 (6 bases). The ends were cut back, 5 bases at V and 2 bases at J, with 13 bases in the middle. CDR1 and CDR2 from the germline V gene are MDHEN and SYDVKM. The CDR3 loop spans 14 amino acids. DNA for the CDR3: TGTGCCAGCAGTGGCGGGGAGACCCCCTACGAGCAGTACTTC. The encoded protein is CASSGGETPYEQYF. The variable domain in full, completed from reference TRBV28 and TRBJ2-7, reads DVKVTQSSRYLVKRTGEKVFLECVQDMDHENMFWYRQDPGLGLRLIYFSYDVKMKEKGDIPEGYSVSREKKERFSLILESASTNQTSMYLCASSGGETPYEQYFGPGTRLTVT.

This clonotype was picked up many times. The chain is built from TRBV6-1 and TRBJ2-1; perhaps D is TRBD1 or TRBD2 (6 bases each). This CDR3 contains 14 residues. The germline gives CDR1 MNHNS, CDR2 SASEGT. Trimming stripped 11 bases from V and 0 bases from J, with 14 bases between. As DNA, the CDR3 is TGTGCCGTGGGGGGCAGGGGCTCCTACAATGAGCAGTTCTTC. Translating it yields CAVGGRGSYNEQFF.

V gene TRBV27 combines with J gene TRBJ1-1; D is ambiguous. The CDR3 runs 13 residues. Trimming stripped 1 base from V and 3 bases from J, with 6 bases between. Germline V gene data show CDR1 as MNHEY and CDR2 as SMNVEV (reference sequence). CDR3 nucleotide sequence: TGTGCCAGCAGTTTATACGGTGACACTGAAGCTTTCTTT. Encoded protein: CASSLYGDTEAFF.

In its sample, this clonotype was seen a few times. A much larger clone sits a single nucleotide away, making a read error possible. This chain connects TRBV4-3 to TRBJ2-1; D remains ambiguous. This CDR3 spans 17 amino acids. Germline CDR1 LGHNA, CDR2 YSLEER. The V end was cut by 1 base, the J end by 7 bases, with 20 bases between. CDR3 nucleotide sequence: TGCGCCAGCAGCCAAGCTCCGGAACTACCCTTGGGAAATGAGCAGTTCTTC. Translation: CASSQAPELPLGNEQFF.

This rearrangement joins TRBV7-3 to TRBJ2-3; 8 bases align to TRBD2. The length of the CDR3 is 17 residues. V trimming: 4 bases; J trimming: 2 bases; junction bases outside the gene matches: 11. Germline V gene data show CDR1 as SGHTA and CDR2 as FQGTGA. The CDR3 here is CASSSHKRELITDTQYF. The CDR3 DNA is TGTGCCAGCAGCTCACACAAGCGGGAGTTGATCACAGATACGCAGTATTTT.

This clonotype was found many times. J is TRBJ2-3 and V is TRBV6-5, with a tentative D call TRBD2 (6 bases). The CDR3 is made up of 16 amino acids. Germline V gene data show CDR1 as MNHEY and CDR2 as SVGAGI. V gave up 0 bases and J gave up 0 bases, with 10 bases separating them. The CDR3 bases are TGTGCCAGCAGTTACTCAGCGGGTAGAAGCACAGATACGCAGTATTTT. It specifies CASSYSAGRSTDTQYF.

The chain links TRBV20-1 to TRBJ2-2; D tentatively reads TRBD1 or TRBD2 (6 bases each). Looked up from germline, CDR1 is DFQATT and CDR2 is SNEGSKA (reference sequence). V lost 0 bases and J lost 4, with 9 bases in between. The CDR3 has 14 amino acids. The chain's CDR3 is CSARDGGGTGELFF. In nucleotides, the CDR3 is TGCAGTGCTAGAGACGGGGGCGGCACCGGGGAGCTGTTTTTT.

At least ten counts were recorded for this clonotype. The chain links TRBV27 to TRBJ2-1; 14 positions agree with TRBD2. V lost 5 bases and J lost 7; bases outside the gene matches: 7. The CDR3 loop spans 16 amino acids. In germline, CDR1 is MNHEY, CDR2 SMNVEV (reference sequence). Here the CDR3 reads CASSPRLAGGKNEQFF. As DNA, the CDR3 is TGTGCCAGCAGTCCACGACTAGCGGGGGGGAAGAATGAGCAGTTCTTC.

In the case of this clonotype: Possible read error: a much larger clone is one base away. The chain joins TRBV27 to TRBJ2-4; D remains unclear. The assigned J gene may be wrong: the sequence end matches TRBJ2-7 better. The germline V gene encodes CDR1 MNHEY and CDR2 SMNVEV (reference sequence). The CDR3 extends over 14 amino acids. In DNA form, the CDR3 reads TGTGCCAGCAGTCACATCACGGGTGGCGACGAGCAGTACTTC. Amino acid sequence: CASSHITGGDEQYF.